The 11 T cell receptor beta chains below were found in one sample sequenced in a study of cytomegalovirus exposure and HLA in healthy donors listed by TCRdb under 2017. The method was the immunoSEQ multiplex PCR assay. The multiplex PCR relied on a mix of 60 forward primers for TCR Vbeta segments and 13 reverse primers for TCR Jbeta segments. TCRdb retrieved this table from immuneACCESS and kept in-frame rearrangements only. Not all clones are present; in checked studies, unresolved V genes account for under half, and no reason is known for the remainder. Recorded for this sample are around 97,000 clones; roughly 80% of them occurred a single time. The ten largest clones take up approximately 4.3% of the sample. The sample was PBMCs. The receptors here all came from a man aged 45 to 65 in good health and CMV-seropositive.

This chain joins TRBV5-4 and TRBJ2-2, with 11 bases fitting TRBD2. CDR1 is SGHNT, CDR2 YYREEE, per germline (reference sequence). The CDR3 extends over 16 amino acids. Trimming removed 7 bases from V and 0 bases from J; junction bases left unmatched: 5. The DNA for the CDR3 is TGTGCCAGCGCACCGACTAGCGGGGCGAACACCGGGGAGCTGTTTTTT. This translates into CASAPTSGANTGELFF.

The V call is TRBV27, the J call TRBJ2-2; possible D gene TRBD2, 8 bases. There are 17 residues in the CDR3. Germline assignment: CDR1 MNHEY and CDR2 SMNVEV (reference sequence). Trimming removed 6 bases from V and 7 bases from J, with 24 bases in between. The CDR3 region is CASSGGGIGGRSGELFF. CDR3 DNA sequence: TGTGCCAGCAGCGGGGGGGGGATAGGGGGCAGGAGCGGGGAGCTGTTTTTT.

This clone was observed a handful of times. The chain carries TRBV19 and TRBJ2-7; tentative D call: TRBD1 (5 bases). Germline loops: CDR1 LNHDA, CDR2 SQIVND (reference sequence). V was trimmed by 3 bases and J by 3 bases, leaving 12 bases between them. The CDR3 covers 14 residues. CDR3 residues: CASSMRRVDYEQYF. The CDR3 DNA is TGTGCCAGTAGTATGCGCAGGGTGGACTACGAGCAGTACTTC.

The gene calls are TRBV6-6 and TRBJ2-7; D might be TRBD2 (5 bases). V lost 5 bases and J 4 bases, leaving 12 bases between the germline ends. CDR3 size: 13 residues. The germline CDR1 and CDR2 sequences are MNHNY and SVGAGI (reference sequence). The CDR3 sequence: CASSGGGLYEQYF. CDR3 nucleotide sequence: TGTGCCAGCAGTGGTGGAGGACTTTACGAGCAGTACTTC.

The genes are TRBV2 and TRBJ2-2, with unresolved D. Germline-derived CDR1 and CDR2 are SNHLY and FYNNEI. The CDR3 totals 12 residues. Trimming left V 8 bases short and J 3 bases short, with 7 bases between. The CDR3 loop reads CASGEYTGELFF. The DNA of the CDR3 is TGTGCCAGCGGAGAGTACACCGGGGAGCTGTTTTTT.

V gene TRBV7-8 combines with J gene TRBJ2-5; TRBD1 matches 7 bases. TRBJ2-7 explains the end of the DNA better; the J call may be wrong. CDR3 length: 16 residues. Germline V gives CDR1 SGHVS, CDR2 FQNEAQ. The CDR3 protein is CASSSRQGPFSYEQYF. As DNA, the CDR3 is TGTGCCAGCAGCTCGAGACAGGGCCCCTTCTCCTACGAGCAGTACTTC.

This chain connects TRBV28 to TRBJ2-2; 7 bases agree with TRBD1. Germline CDR1 is MDHEN and CDR2 is SYDVKM. This CDR3 region has 15 residues. V gave up 7 bases and J gave up 3 bases; unmatched junction bases: 8. The CDR3 coding sequence is TGTGCCAGCATCCTGGACAGGAGTGACACCGGGGAGCTGTTTTTT. As protein: CASILDRSDTGELFF.

This sequence joins TRBV6-1 and TRBJ1-1; possibly TRBD1 for D (5 bases). The CDR3 extends over 12 amino acids. Germline values: CDR1 MNHNS, CDR2 SASEGT. V lost 8 bases and J lost 4, with 11 bases in between. In nucleotides, the CDR3 is TGTGCCAGCGGAGGGGAATTCACTGAAGCTTTCTTT. Its protein is CASGGEFTEAFF.

V gene TRBV5-1 combines with J gene TRBJ1-5; no firm D call. The V end was cut by 10 bases, the J end by 3 bases, with 17 bases between. The CDR3 runs to 14 residues. Germline V lookup: CDR1 SGHRS, CDR2 YFSETQ. CDR3 DNA sequence: TGCGCCCATATCGTGGGCCACTCCAATCAGCCCCAGCATTTT. Translation gives CAHIVGHSNQPQHF. The variable domain in full, completed from reference TRBV5-1 and TRBJ1-5, reads KAGVTQTPRYLIKTRGQQVTLSCSPISGHRSVSWYQQTPGQGLQFLFEYFSETQRNKGNFPGRFSGRQFSNSRSEMNVSTLELGDSALYLCAHIVGHSNQPQHFGDGTRLSIL.

The chain is built from TRBV5-1 and TRBJ2-3; 7 bases match TRBD2. The ends lost 3 bases at V and 3 bases at J; junction bases unmatched: 4. CDR3 length: 14 amino acids. Germline V gene lookup returns CDR1 SGHRS and CDR2 YFSETQ. CDR3 sequence: CASSSGTNTDTQYF. CDR3 sequence (DNA): TGCGCCAGCAGCTCCGGGACTAATACAGATACGCAGTATTTT.

This chain joins TRBV19 and TRBJ2-1; no clear D gene. In germline, CDR1 is LNHDA, CDR2 SQIVND (reference sequence). This CDR3 is 17 amino acids long. The V end lost 5 bases, the J end lost 7 bases, and 24 bases lay between the germline ends. As DNA, the CDR3 is TGTGCCAGTAGTGCTCTACAATCTGTTGCGGCGGCTAATGAGCAGTTCTTC. It is translated as CASSALQSVAAANEQFF.